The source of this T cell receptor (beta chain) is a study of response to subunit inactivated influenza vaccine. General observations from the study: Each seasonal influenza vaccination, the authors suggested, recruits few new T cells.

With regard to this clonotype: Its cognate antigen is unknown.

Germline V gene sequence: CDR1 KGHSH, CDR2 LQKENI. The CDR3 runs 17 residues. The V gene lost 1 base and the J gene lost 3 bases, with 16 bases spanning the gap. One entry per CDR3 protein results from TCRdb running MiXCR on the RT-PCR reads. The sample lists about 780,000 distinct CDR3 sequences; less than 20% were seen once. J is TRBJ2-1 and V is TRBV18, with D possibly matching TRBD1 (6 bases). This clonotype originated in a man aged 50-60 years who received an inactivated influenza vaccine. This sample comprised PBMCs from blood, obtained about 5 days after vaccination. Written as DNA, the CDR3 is TGTGCCAGCTCACCACGGCCAGGGGTGGGGTACTACAATGAGCAGTTCTTC. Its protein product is CASSPRPGVGYYNEQFF.